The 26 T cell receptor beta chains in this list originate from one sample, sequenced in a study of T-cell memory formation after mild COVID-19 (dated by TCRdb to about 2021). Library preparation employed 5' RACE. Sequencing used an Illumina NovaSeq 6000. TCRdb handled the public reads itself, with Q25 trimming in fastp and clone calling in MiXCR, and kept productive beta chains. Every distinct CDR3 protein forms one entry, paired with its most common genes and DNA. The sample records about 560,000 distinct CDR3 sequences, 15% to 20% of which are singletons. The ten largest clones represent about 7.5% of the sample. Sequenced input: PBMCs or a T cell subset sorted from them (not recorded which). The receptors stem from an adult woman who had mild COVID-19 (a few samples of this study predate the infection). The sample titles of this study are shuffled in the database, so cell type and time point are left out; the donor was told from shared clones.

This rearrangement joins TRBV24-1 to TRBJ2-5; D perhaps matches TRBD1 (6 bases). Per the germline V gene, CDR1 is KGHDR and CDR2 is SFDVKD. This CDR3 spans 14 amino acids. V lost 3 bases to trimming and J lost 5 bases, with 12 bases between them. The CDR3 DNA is TGTGCCACCAGTGATGCAGGGGTGTGGGAGACCCAGTACTTC. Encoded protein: CATSDAGVWETQYF.

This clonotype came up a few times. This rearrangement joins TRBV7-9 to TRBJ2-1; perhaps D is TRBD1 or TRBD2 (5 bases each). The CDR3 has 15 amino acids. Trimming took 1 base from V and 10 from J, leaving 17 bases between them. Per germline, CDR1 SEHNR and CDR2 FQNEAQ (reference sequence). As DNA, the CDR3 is TGTGCCAGCAGCTTAGGAGGAGCGCTGGGGGACGAGCAGTTCTTC. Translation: CASSLGGALGDEQFF.

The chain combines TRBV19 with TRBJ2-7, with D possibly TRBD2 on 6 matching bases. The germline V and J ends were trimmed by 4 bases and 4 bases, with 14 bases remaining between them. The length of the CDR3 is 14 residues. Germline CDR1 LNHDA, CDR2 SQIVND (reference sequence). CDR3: CASSTDGGGYEQYF. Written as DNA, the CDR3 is TGTGCCAGTAGTACCGATGGTGGGGGGTACGAGCAGTACTTC. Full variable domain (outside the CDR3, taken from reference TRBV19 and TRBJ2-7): DGGITQSPKYLFRKEGQNVTLSCEQNLNHDAMYWYRQDPGQGLRLIYYSQIVNDFQKGDIAEGYSVSREKKESFPLTVTSAQKNPTAFYLCASSTDGGGYEQYFGPGTRLTVT.

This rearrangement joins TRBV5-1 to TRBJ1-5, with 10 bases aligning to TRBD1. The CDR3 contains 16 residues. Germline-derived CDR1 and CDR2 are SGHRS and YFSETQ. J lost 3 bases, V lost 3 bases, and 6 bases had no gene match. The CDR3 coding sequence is TGCGCCAGCAGCTGGGGGGACAGGGGAGACAATCAGCCCCAGCATTTT. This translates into CASSWGDRGDNQPQHF.

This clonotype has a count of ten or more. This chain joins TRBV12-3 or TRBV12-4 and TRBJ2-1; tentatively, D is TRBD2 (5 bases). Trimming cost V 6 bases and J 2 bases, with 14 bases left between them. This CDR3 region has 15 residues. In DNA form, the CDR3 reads TGTGCCAGCAGCGAGACGGGGTGGGCCTACAATGAGCAGTTCTTC. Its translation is CASSETGWAYNEQFF.

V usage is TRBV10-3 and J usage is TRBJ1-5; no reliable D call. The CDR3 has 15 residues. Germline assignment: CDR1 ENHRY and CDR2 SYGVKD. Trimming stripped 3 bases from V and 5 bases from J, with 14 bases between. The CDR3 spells CAISDPGKDDQPQHF. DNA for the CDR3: TGTGCCATCAGTGATCCGGGGAAGGACGATCAGCCCCAGCATTTT.

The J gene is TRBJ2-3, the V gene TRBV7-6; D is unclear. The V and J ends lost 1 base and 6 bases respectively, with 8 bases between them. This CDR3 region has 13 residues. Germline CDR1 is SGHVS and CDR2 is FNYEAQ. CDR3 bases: TGTGCCAGCAGCTTAGGCATTTTCGATACGCAGTATTTT. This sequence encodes CASSLGIFDTQYF.

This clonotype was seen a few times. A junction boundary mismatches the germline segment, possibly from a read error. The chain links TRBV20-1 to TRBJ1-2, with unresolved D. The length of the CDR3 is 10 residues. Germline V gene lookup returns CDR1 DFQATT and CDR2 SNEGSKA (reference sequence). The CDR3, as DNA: TGCAGTGCTAAGGCGGTCCCAACTTCCTTC. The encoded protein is CSAKAVPTSF.

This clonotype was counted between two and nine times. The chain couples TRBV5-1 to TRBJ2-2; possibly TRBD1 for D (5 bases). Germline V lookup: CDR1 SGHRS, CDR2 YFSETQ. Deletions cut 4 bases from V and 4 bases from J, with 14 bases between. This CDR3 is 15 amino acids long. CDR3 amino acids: CASSRTTQSTGELFF. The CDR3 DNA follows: TGCGCCAGCAGCAGGACAACCCAGAGCACCGGGGAGCTGTTTTTT.

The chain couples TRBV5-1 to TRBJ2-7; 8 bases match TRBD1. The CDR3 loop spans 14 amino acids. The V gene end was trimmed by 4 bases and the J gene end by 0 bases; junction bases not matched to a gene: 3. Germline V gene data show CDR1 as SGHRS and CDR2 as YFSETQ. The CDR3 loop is CASSGQGPSYEQYF. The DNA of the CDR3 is TGCGCCAGCAGCGGACAGGGTCCCTCCTACGAGCAGTACTTC. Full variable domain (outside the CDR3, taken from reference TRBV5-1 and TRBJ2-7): KAGVTQTPRYLIKTRGQQVTLSCSPISGHRSVSWYQQTPGQGLQFLFEYFSETQRNKGNFPGRFSGRQFSNSRSEMNVSTLELGDSALYLCASSGQGPSYEQYFGPGTRLTVT.

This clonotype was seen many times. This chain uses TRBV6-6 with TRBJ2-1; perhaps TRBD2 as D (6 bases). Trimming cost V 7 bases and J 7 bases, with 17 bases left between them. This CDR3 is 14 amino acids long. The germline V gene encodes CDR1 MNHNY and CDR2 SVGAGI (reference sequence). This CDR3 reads CASTIAASGNEQFF. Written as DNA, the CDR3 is TGTGCCAGCACAATAGCGGCCTCAGGGAATGAGCAGTTCTTC.

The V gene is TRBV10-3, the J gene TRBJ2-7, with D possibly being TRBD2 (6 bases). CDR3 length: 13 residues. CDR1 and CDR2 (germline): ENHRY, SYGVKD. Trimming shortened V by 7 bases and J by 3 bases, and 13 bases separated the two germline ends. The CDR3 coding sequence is TGTGCCATCACCCTCGGGGGAGGCTACGAGCAGTACTTC. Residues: CAITLGGGYEQYF.

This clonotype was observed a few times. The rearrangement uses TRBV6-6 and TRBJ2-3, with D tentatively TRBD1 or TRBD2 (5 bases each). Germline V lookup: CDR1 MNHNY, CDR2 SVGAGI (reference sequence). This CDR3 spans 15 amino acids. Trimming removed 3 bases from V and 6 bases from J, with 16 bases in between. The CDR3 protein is CASSYRSGRRDTQYF. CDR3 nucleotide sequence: TGTGCCAGCAGTTATCGGTCGGGGCGACGGGATACGCAGTATTTT.

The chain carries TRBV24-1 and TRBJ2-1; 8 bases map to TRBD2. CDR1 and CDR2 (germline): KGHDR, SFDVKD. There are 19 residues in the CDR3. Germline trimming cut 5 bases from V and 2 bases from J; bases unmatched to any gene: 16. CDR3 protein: CATSGRPRHLLAAYNEQFF. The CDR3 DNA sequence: TGTGCCACCAGTGGCCGCCCCAGGCACCTACTAGCGGCCTACAATGAGCAGTTCTTC.

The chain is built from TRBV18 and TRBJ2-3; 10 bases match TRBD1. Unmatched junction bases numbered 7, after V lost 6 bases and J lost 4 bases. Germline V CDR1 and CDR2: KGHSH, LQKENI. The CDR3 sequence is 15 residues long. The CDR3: CASSTGGGGADTQYF. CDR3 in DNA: TGTGCCAGCTCGACAGGGGGCGGTGGTGCAGATACGCAGTATTTT.

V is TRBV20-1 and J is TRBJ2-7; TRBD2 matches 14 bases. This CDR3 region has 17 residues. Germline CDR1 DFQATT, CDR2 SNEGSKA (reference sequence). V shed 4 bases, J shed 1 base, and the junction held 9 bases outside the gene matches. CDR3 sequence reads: CSANRGTSGRGSYEQYF. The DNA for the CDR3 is TGCAGTGCTAACAGAGGGACTAGCGGGAGAGGGTCCTACGAGCAGTACTTC.

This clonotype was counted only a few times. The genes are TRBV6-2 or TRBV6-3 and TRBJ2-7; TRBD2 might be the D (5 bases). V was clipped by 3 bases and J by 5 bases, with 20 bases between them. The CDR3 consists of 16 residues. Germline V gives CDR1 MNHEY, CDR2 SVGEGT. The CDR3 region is CASSYWASGGKNEQYF. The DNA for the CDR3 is TGTGCCAGCAGTTATTGGGCCAGCGGAGGCAAAAACGAGCAGTACTTC.

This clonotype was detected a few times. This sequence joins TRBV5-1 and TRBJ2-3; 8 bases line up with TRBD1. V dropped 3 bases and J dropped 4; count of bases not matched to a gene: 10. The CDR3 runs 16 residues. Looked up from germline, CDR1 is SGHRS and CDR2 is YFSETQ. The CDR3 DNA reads TGCGCCAGCAGCTCCCAAGGGACAGGAGAGGCAGATACGCAGTATTTT. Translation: CASSSQGTGEADTQYF.

The CDR3 protein is CATSDESMRQYF. In DNA form, the CDR3 reads TGTGCCACCAGTGATGAGAGTATGAGGCAGTACTTC. The chain couples TRBV24-1 to TRBJ2-7; D gene unclear. CDR3 length equals 12 residues. V was shortened by 3 bases and J by 9 bases, with 11 bases between the two germline ends. Germline CDR1 reads KGHDR; CDR2 reads SFDVKD.

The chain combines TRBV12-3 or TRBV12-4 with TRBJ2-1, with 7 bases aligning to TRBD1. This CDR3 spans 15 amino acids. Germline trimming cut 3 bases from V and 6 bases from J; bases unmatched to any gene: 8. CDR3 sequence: CASSFGGQEANEQFF. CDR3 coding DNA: TGTGCCAGCAGTTTTGGTGGACAGGAGGCCAATGAGCAGTTCTTC.

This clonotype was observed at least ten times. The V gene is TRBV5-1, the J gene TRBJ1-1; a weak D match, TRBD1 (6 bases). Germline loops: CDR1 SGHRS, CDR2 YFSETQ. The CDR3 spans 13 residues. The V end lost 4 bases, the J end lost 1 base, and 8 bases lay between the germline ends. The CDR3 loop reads CASSATGNTEAFF. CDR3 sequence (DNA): TGCGCCAGCAGCGCGACAGGGAACACTGAAGCTTTCTTT.

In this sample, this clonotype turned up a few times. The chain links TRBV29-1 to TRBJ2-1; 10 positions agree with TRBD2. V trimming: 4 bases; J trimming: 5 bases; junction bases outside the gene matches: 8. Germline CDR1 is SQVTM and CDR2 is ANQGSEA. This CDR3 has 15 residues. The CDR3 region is CSVASGTSDNNEQFF. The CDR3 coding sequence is TGCAGCGTTGCCTCCGGGACTAGCGATAACAATGAGCAGTTCTTC.

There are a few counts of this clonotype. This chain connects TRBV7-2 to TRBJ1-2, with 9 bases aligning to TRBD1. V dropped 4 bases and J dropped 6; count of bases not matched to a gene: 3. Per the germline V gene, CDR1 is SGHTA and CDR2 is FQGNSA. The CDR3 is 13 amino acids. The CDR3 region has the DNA TGTGCCAGCAGCTCGGACAGGGGTGATGGCTACACCTTC. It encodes CASSSDRGDGYTF. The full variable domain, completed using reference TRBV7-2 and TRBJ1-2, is GAGVSQSPSNKVTEKGKDVELRCDPISGHTALYWYRQSLGQGLEFLIYFQGNSAPDKSGLPSDRFSAERTGGSVSTLTIQRTQQEDSAVYLCASSSDRGDGYTFGSGTRLTVV.

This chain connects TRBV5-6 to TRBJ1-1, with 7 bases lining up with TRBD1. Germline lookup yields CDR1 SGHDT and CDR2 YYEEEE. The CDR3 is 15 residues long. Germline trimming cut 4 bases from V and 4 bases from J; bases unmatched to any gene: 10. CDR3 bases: TGTGCCAGCAGCACAATGGACAGGAGTGCCACTGAAGCTTTCTTT. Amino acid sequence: CASSTMDRSATEAFF.

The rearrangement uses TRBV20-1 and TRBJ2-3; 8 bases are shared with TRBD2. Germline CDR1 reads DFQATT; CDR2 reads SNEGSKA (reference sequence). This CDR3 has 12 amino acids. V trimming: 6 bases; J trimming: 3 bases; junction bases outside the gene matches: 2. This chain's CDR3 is CSALAGTDTQYF. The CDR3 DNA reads TGCAGTGCCTTAGCGGGAACAGATACGCAGTATTTT.

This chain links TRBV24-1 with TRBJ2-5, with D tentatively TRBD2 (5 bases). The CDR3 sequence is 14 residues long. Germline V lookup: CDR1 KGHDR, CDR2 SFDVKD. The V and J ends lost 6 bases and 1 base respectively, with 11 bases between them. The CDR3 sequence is CATSSPGFQETQYF. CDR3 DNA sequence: TGTGCCACCAGTTCTCCGGGATTCCAAGAGACCCAGTACTTC.